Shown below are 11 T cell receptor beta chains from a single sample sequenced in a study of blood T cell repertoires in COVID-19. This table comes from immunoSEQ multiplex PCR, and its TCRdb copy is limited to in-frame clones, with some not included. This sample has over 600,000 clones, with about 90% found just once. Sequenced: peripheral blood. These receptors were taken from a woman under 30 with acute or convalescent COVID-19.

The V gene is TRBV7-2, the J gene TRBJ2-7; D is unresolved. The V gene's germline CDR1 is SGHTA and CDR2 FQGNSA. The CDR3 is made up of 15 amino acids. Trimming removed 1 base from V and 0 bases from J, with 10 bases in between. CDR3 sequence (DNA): TGTGCCAGCAGCTTAGGTGCCAGCGACTCCTACGAGCAGTACTTC. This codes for CASSLGASDSYEQYF.

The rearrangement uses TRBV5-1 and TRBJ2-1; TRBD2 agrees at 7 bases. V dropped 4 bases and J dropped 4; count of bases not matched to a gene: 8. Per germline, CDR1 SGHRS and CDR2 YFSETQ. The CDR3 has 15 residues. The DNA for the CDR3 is TGCGCCAGCAGCGCGAGCGGGACTACTTACAATGAGCAGTTCTTC. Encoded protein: CASSASGTTYNEQFF.

As DNA, the CDR3 is TGTGCCAGCAGTTCGGAGACAGGGGGCTATCAGCCCCAGCATTTT. This translates into CASSSETGGYQPQHF. The chain uses TRBV6-6 and TRBJ1-5, with TRBD1 matching over 10 bases. CDR3 length: 15 amino acids. V lost 4 bases and J lost 5; bases outside the gene matches: 5. Germline V gives CDR1 MNHNY, CDR2 SVGAGI (reference sequence).

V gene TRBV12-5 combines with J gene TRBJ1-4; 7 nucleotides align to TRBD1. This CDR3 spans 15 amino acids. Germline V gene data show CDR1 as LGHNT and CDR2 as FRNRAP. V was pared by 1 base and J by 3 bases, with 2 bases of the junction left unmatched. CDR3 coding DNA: TGTGCTAGTGGTTTGGAGGGGGCCGCTAATGAAAAACTGTTTTTT. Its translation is CASGLEGAANEKLFF.

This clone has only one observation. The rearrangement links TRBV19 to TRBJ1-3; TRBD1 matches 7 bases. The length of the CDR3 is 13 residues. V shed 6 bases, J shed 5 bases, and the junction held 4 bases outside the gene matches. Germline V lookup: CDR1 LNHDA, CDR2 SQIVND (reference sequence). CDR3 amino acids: CASSRQGRNTIYF. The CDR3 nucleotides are TGTGCCAGTAGCCGACAGGGAAGAAACACCATATATTTT.

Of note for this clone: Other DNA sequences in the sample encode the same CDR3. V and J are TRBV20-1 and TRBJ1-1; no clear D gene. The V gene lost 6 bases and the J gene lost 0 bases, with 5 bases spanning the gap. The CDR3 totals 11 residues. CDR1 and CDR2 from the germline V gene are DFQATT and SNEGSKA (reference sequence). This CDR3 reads CSAVLNTEAFF. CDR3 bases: TGCAGTGCCGTGTTGAACACTGAAGCTTTCTTT.

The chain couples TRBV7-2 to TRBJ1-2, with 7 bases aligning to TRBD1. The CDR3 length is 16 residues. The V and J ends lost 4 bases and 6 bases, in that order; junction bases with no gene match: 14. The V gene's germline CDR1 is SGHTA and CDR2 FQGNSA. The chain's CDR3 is CASSSYQGGRVNGYTF. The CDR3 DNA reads TGTGCCAGCAGCTCTTACCAAGGGGGCAGAGTGAATGGCTACACCTTC.

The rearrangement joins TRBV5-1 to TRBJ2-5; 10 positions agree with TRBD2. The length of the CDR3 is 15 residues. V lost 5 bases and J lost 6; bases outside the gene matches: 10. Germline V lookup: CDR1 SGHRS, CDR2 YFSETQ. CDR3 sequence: CASRPSGGAGKTQYF. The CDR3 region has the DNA TGCGCCAGCAGACCGAGCGGGGGGGCCGGGAAGACCCAGTACTTC.

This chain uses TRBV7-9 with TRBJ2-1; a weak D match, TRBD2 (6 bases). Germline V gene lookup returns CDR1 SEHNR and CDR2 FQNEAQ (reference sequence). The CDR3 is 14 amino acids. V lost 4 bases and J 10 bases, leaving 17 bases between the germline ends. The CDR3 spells CASSSRAGKGEQFF. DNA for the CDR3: TGTGCCAGCAGCTCACGGGCGGGGAAAGGGGAGCAGTTCTTC. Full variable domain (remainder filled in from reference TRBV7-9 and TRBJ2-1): DTGVSQNPRHKITKRGQNVTFRCDPISEHNRLYWYRQTLGQGPEFLTYFQNEAQLEKSRLLSDRFSAERPKGSFSTLEIQRTEQGDSAMYLCASSSRAGKGEQFFGPGTRLTVL.

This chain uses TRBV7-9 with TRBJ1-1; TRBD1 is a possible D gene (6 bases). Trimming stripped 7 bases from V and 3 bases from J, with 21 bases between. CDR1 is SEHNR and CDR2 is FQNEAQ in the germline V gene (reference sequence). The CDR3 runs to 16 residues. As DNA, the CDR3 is TGTGCCAGCATCCCGTGGGGGGGCGCTTGGGACACTGAAGCTTTCTTT. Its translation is CASIPWGGAWDTEAFF. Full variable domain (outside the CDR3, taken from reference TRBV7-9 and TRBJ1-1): DTGVSQNPRHKITKRGQNVTFRCDPISEHNRLYWYRQTLGQGPEFLTYFQNEAQLEKSRLLSDRFSAERPKGSFSTLEIQRTEQGDSAMYLCASIPWGGAWDTEAFFGQGTRLTVV.

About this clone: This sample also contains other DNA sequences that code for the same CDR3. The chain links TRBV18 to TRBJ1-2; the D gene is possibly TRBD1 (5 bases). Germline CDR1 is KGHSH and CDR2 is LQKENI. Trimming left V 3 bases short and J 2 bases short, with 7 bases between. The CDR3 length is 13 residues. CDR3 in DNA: TGTGCCAGCTCACCCGGGGGGAACTATGGCTACACCTTC. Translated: CASSPGGNYGYTF.